This TCR beta chain was found in a study of a mutant IDH1 vaccine in newly diagnosed glioma. Study at large: Patients got their first vaccination 4-6 weeks after radiotherapy alone, or with temozolomide cycles.

V lost 6 bases, J lost 4 bases, and 9 bases stayed unmatched. The length of the CDR3 is 15 residues. CDR1 is SGHRS and CDR2 is YFSETQ in the germline V gene. Study-level results: Pseudoprogression appeared independent of alterations in top peripheral clonotypes.

Time point reported: week 35, safety follow-up. Mutant IDH1 20-mer peptide, at 300 ug, made up each vaccine dose, with topical imiquimod. Patients were given eight vaccinations, scheduled in weeks 1, 3, 5, 7, 11, 15, 19 and 23. The data were produced by immunoSEQ multiplex PCR, yet TCRdb's version contains in-frame clones alone and is incomplete. The sample has 60,000 or so clones, 84% seen once; the top ten hold approximately 4.1%. To note about this clone: Its antigen is undetermined.

Sequenced here: PBMCs, sampled from a glioma patient whose treatment included an IDH1 peptide vaccine. This receptor was taken from a man aged 30 to 39 with glioma. V and J are TRBV5-1 and TRBJ2-7, with TRBD1 matching 11 bases. CDR3 bases: TGCGCCAGCAAACCGGCGGACAGGGGGCGTTACGAGCAGTACTTC. As protein: CASKPADRGRYEQYF.